The subject of this entry is one T cell receptor (beta chain). Antigen unknown. The sample belongs to a study of T cell repertoires in cytomegalovirus infection. Study-wide context: Recently identified HLA-C-restricted and well-studied HLA-B-restricted CMV epitopes were used.

Trimming took 3 bases from V and 2 from J, leaving 13 bases between them. Germline V gene sequence: CDR1 MNHEY, CDR2 SMNVEV (reference sequence). The CDR3 length is 15 residues. TCRdb reanalysed the reads using MiXCR and keeps one entry per CDR3 protein. The table shows 51,000 or so distinct CDR3 sequences, with around a fifth occurring only once. Findings and caveats of the study: Accumulated public TCR beta family frequency recognized individuals carrying CMV together with the relevant HLA.

The sequence derives from a human donor in good health (CMV status not recorded). Some clones in this sample may be carry-over from other donors' samples. V and J are TRBV27 and TRBJ1-2; D not certain. The material sequenced was CD8+ T cells from cultured PBMCs, taken from culture after CMV antigen stimulation. DNA of the CDR3: TGTGCCAGCAGTTTCTTATCATCCGGGAACTATGGCTACACCTTC. It encodes CASSFLSSGNYGYTF.